Following are 4 T cell receptor beta chains from one sample sequenced in a study of T cell repertoires in cytomegalovirus infection. Each CDR3 protein is one row after TCRdb ran MiXCR on the reads. This table holds 250,000 to 400,000 distinct CDR3 sequences, more than 20% found once. No antigen has been assigned to these receptors. The specimen comprised cultured PBMCs, sampled from culture after CMV antigen stimulation. These receptors all stem from a human donor in good health (CMV status not recorded). Some clones in this sample may be carry-over from other donors' samples.

This clonotype has only a few counts. CDR3 in DNA: TGTGCCAGCAGTTACTCGGTCGGAGAACTTGTGGGCAATCAGCCCCAGCATTTT. Protein: CASSYSVGELVGNQPQHF. The V call is TRBV6-2 or TRBV6-3, the J call TRBJ1-5; no firm D call. V lost 0 bases to trimming and J lost 2 bases, with 17 bases between them. This CDR3 region has 18 residues. Germline V gene lookup returns CDR1 MNHEY and CDR2 SVGEGT.

This clonotype appeared a few times. CDR3 DNA: TGTGCCAGCAGTTTAGGTAACAGGGTCTACGAGCAGTACTTC. It is translated as CASSLGNRVYEQYF. The V call is TRBV27, the J call TRBJ2-7; possibly TRBD1 for D (6 bases). Germline V gene data show CDR1 as MNHEY and CDR2 as SMNVEV (reference sequence). Trimming stripped 2 bases from V and 3 bases from J, with 11 bases between. The CDR3 extends over 14 amino acids.

V gene TRBV4-2 combines with J gene TRBJ2-3; D remains unclear. The CDR3 extends over 16 amino acids. V lost 4 bases to trimming and J lost 0 bases, with 14 bases between them. Germline V CDR1 and CDR2: LGHNA, YNFKEQ. The CDR3 region is CASSPLSPLSTDTQYF. The CDR3 DNA sequence: TGTGCCAGCAGCCCCCTAAGCCCACTTAGCACAGATACGCAGTATTTT.

This chain uses TRBV7-9 with TRBJ1-1; D is undetermined. Germline assignment: CDR1 SEHNR and CDR2 FQNEAQ (reference sequence). Trimming took off 5 bases at V and 6 bases at J, with 13 bases between the two ends. The CDR3 is made up of 13 amino acids. The CDR3 is CASSLLHVPEAFF. For the CDR3, the DNA is TGTGCCAGCAGCCTCCTACACGTCCCTGAAGCTTTCTTT. Filled out from reference TRBV7-9 and TRBJ1-1, the complete variable domain reads DTGVSQNPRHKITKRGQNVTFRCDPISEHNRLYWYRQTLGQGPEFLTYFQNEAQLEKSRLLSDRFSAERPKGSFSTLEIQRTEQGDSAMYLCASSLLHVPEAFFGQGTRLTVV.